These 14 T cell receptor beta chains share one sample of origin, sequenced in a study of blood T cell repertoires in COVID-19. Some clones are missing from TCRdb's copy, which holds only in-frame ones; the method was immunoSEQ multiplex PCR. The profile shows about 160,000 clones, 70% to 90% of them singletons. The sample was peripheral blood. These receptors originate from a woman in her 50s with COVID-19, enrolled during active disease.

J is TRBJ2-5 and V is TRBV7-2; 10 nucleotides line up with TRBD1. The CDR3 runs to 14 residues. With V trimmed by 5 bases and J by 4 bases, 4 bases remained unmatched. Germline values: CDR1 SGHTA, CDR2 FQGNSA. CDR3 sequence reads: CASSQTGGVETQYF. The CDR3 DNA reads as TGTGCCAGCAGCCAGACAGGGGGCGTAGAGACCCAGTACTTC. Filled out from reference TRBV7-2 and TRBJ2-5, the complete variable domain reads GAGVSQSPSNKVTEKGKDVELRCDPISGHTALYWYRQSLGQGLEFLIYFQGNSAPDKSGLPSDRFSAERTGGSVSTLTIQRTQQEDSAVYLCASSQTGGVETQYFGPGTRLLVL.

The chain couples TRBV7-3 to TRBJ2-3, with a tentative D call TRBD2 (6 bases). The germline CDR1 and CDR2 sequences are SGHTA and FQGTGA. CDR3 size: 14 residues. Trimming stripped 5 bases from V and 1 base from J, with 10 bases between. DNA for the CDR3: TGTGCCAGCAGCCCGTCGGGGGGCACAGATACGCAGTATTTT. Translated, it gives CASSPSGGTDTQYF.

The genes are TRBV5-8 and TRBJ2-5; 9 nucleotides line up with TRBD2. This CDR3 comprises 14 residues. CDR1 is SGHTS, CDR2 YDEGEE, per germline. Trimming removed 4 bases from V and 4 bases from J; junction bases left unmatched: 5. In nucleotides, the CDR3 is TGTGCCAGCAGCCCCCAGGGACTAGCAGAGACCCAGTACTTC. Translation: CASSPQGLAETQYF.

This clone was seen many times. This chain uses TRBV6-2 or TRBV6-3 with TRBJ2-7, with D tentatively TRBD1 (6 bases). The CDR3 is made up of 13 amino acids. The ends were cut back, 3 bases at V and 7 bases at J, with 13 bases in the middle. Germline V CDR1 and CDR2: MNHEY, SVGEGT. The CDR3 protein is CASSYMGDREQYF. The DNA for the CDR3 is TGTGCCAGCAGTTATATGGGCGACAGGGAGCAGTACTTC.

The chain uses TRBV11-3 and TRBJ2-1, with TRBD1 matching 8 bases. The germline V gene encodes CDR1 SGHNT and CDR2 YENEEA. J gave up 0 bases and V 5 bases, and 3 bases lay outside the gene matches. This CDR3 contains 15 residues. The CDR3 sequence is CASSPGTGSYNEQFF. The DNA for the CDR3 is TGTGCCAGCAGCCCAGGGACAGGCTCCTACAATGAGCAGTTCTTC.

V and J are TRBV7-6 and TRBJ1-1; TRBD1 matches at 7 bases. The CDR3 totals 15 residues. Trimming at V came to 6 bases and at J to 3 bases, leaving 10 bases not matched to a gene. Germline CDR1 SGHVS, CDR2 FNYEAQ. The CDR3 region has the DNA TGTGCCAGCAGAAAGTATCTTGACAGGGACACTGAAGCTTTCTTT. Amino acids: CASRKYLDRDTEAFF.

The rearrangement joins TRBV24-1 to TRBJ1-2, with a tentative D call TRBD1 (5 bases). Trimming pared 3 bases from V and 7 bases from J, leaving 17 bases between. The CDR3 sequence is 15 residues long. The V gene's germline CDR1 is KGHDR and CDR2 SFDVKD. In nucleotides, the CDR3 is TGTGCCACCAGTGATCCCCAAGGGACGGGAGGTGGCTACACCTTC. Translation: CATSDPQGTGGGYTF.

This rearrangement joins TRBV10-3 to TRBJ1-3, with D maybe TRBD1 (6 bases). Germline lookup yields CDR1 ENHRY and CDR2 SYGVKD. The CDR3 totals 15 residues. Trimming took 6 bases from V and 0 from J, leaving 12 bases between them. CDR3 loop: CAISETGFSGNTIYF. The DNA of the CDR3 is TGTGCCATCAGCGAAACAGGGTTCTCTGGAAACACCATATATTTT.

This clone was seen just once. This chain connects TRBV4-2 to TRBJ2-1, with TRBD1 as a possible D gene (6 bases). The V end was cut by 0 bases, the J end by 6 bases, with 9 bases between. The germline V gene has CDR1 LGHNA and CDR2 YNFKEQ. The CDR3 contains 14 residues. For the CDR3, the DNA is TGTGCCAGCAGCCAAGATGTGGGGGCCAATGAGCAGTTCTTC. Residues: CASSQDVGANEQFF.

V is TRBV5-6 and J is TRBJ2-7; D is unclear. Trimming shortened V by 3 bases and J by 5 bases, and 6 bases separated the two germline ends. There are 11 residues in the CDR3. Germline V CDR1 and CDR2: SGHDT, YYEEEE. Here the CDR3 reads CASSSYHEQYF. The DNA of the CDR3 is TGTGCCAGCAGCTCGTATCACGAGCAGTACTTC. The whole variable domain, filled in from reference TRBV5-6 and TRBJ2-7, reads DAGVTQSPTHLIKTRGQQVTLRCSPKSGHDTVSWYQQALGQGPQFIFQYYEEEERQRGNFPDRFSGHQFPNYSSELNVNALLLGDSALYLCASSSYHEQYFGPGTRLTVT.

This chain uses TRBV7-6 with TRBJ2-7; 7 nucleotides line up with TRBD1. Losses at the gene ends were 5 bases for V and 0 bases for J; bases not matched to a gene: 7. This CDR3 region has 15 residues. Germline V CDR1 and CDR2: SGHVS, FNYEAQ. CDR3 bases: TGTGCCAGCAGCCAAACGACAGGGAGCTCCTACGAGCAGTACTTC. The encoded protein is CASSQTTGSSYEQYF.

This chain uses TRBV5-4 with TRBJ2-7; 8 nucleotides match TRBD1. Germline V gene lookup returns CDR1 SGHNT and CDR2 YYREEE (reference sequence). There are 17 residues in the CDR3. V trimming: 3 bases; J trimming: 3 bases; junction bases outside the gene matches: 14. The CDR3 protein is CASSSHLPDRVVYEQYF. The CDR3 nucleotides are TGTGCCAGCAGCTCCCATCTACCGGACAGGGTCGTCTACGAGCAGTACTTC.

This clone was seen at least ten times. J is TRBJ2-7 and V is TRBV11-3; D may be TRBD1 (5 bases). V was shortened by 5 bases and J by 0 bases, with 14 bases between the two germline ends. The CDR3 has 15 amino acids. Per the germline V gene, CDR1 is SGHNT and CDR2 is YENEEA. CDR3 DNA sequence: TGTGCCAGCAGCCCATATAGGGGTATCTCCTACGAGCAGTACTTC. Its translation: CASSPYRGISYEQYF.

CDR3 in DNA: TGTGCCACCCGCAAGGCAGGGCGCGAGGATGGCTACACCTTC. This translates into CATRKAGREDGYTF. The chain joins TRBV6-5 to TRBJ1-2, with TRBD1 as a possible D gene (5 bases). Germline V lookup: CDR1 MNHEY, CDR2 SVGAGI. The CDR3 sequence is 14 residues long. The ends were cut back, 10 bases at V and 6 bases at J, with 21 bases in the middle.